This entry features one T cell receptor (beta chain) sequence. The antigen is not known. Cells designated naive CD8 were CD45RO-negative and were positively selected for CCR7, with terminally differentiated effector memory CD45RA+ cells excluded. This sample was included in a study of shared clonotypes between healthy human individuals. Notes on the study in general: Clonotype sharing across donors was expected to vary with sequencing depth.

Per germline, CDR1 SGHRS and CDR2 YFSETQ. V shed 4 bases and J 4 bases; nucleotides not matched to a gene: 5. CDR3 size: 14 residues. Here immunoSEQ multiplex PCR was the method, and the copy in TCRdb shows in-frame clones only, minus some. The sample includes about 680,000 clones, about 92% seen only once; the top ten take roughly 24%. Specimen: naive CD8+ T cells sorted from blood. V and J are TRBV5-1 and TRBJ2-3; 8 bases align to TRBD1. This receptor was obtained from a man aged 30-40 years in good health. The CDR3 DNA follows: TGCGCCAGCAGCGCCGGGACAGGCCCAGATACGCAGTATTTT. Protein product: CASSAGTGPDTQYF.